Below, 25 T cell receptor beta chains from the same sample are listed, as sequenced in a study of blood T cell repertoires in COVID-19. Measured with immunoSEQ multiplex PCR; TCRdb has only the in-frame clones, and not every one. The sample holds about 83,000 clones; 70% to 90% are singletons and the top ten take under 8.5%. The sequenced sample was peripheral blood. The receptor source for this set is a man aged 80 or over with active or convalescent COVID-19.

CDR3: CASSPMGGYEQYV. As DNA, the CDR3 is TGCGCCAGCAGCCCCATGGGGGGTTACGAGCAGTACGTC. V is TRBV5-1 and J is TRBJ2-7, with D tentatively TRBD2 (6 bases). Deletions cut 4 bases from V and 4 bases from J, with 12 bases between. The CDR3 sequence is 13 residues long. The germline CDR1 and CDR2 sequences are SGHRS and YFSETQ.

Only one count was recorded for this clone. J is TRBJ2-3 and V is TRBV11-2; 9 nucleotides line up with TRBD1. The J segment lost 5 bases and the V segment lost 4 bases, leaving 7 bases of the junction unmatched. Germline lookup yields CDR1 SGHAT and CDR2 FQNNGV. CDR3 length: 15 residues. The CDR3 nucleotides read TGTGCCAGCAGCTCGTACAGGGGGCGCGGAGATACGCAGTATTTT. Its protein is CASSSYRGRGDTQYF.

The chain carries TRBV18 and TRBJ2-7, with a weak D call TRBD1 (6 bases). The V and J ends lost 2 bases and 7 bases respectively, with 12 bases between them. CDR1 is KGHSH, CDR2 LQKENI, per germline. CDR3 length equals 13 residues. In DNA, the CDR3 is TGTGCCAGCTCACCAGGGCCCGACAGGGAGCAGTACGTC. Translation gives CASSPGPDREQYV.

The gene calls are TRBV6-5 and TRBJ1-2, with 8 bases matching TRBD1. Germline V gives CDR1 MNHEY, CDR2 SVGAGI. J gave up 2 bases and V 6 bases, and 8 bases lay outside the gene matches. This CDR3 region has 15 residues. The CDR3 DNA is TGTGCCAGCAGCCCCAGACAGGGGACGAACTATGGCTACACCTTC. Translating it yields CASSPRQGTNYGYTF.

This sequence joins TRBV5-4 and TRBJ1-2, with a weak D call TRBD1 (5 bases). The CDR3 sequence is 13 residues long. V was shortened by 3 bases and J by 8 bases, with 14 bases between the two germline ends. Germline V gene lookup returns CDR1 SGHNT and CDR2 YYREEE (reference sequence). CDR3 sequence: CASSSATDTGYTF. The CDR3 bases are TGTGCCAGCAGCTCGGCGACGGACACAGGCTACACCTTC.

The chain has TRBV7-8 and TRBJ2-1; TRBD2 agrees at 8 bases. The CDR3 spans 14 residues. Germline lookup yields CDR1 SGHVS and CDR2 FQNEAQ. CDR3: CAVGRGVTYNEQFF. In nucleotides, the CDR3 is TGTGCAGTGGGGCGGGGGGTAACCTACAATGAGCAGTTCTTC.

The chain carries TRBV4-2 and TRBJ2-3; 9 nucleotides line up with TRBD2. Germline V gene sequence: CDR1 LGHNA, CDR2 YNFKEQ. The CDR3 runs 16 residues. V shed 1 base and J 2 bases; nucleotides not matched to a gene: 4. The DNA of the CDR3 is TGTGCCAGCAGCCAAGGCGGGAGGGCCAACACAGATACGCAGTATTTT. This translates into CASSQGGRANTDTQYF.

The DNA of the CDR3 is TGTGCCAGCAGGATACGGTACGGCAATCAGCCCCAGCATTTT. Amino acid sequence: CASRIRYGNQPQHF. V and J are TRBV6-5 and TRBJ1-5; no reliable D call. The ends were cut back, 6 bases at V and 2 bases at J, with 11 bases in the middle. The CDR3 is 14 amino acids. Germline CDR1 and CDR2: MNHEY and SVGAGI.

The rearrangement uses TRBV6-5 and TRBJ1-3; D remains ambiguous. CDR1 is MNHEY, CDR2 SVGAGI, per germline. The length of the CDR3 is 14 residues. Trimming pared 6 bases from V and 0 bases from J, leaving 9 bases between. The CDR3 DNA reads TGTGCCAGCAGAACCGGTACCTCTGGAAACACCATATATTTT. As protein: CASRTGTSGNTIYF.

To note about this clone: The sample holds other DNA sequences that translate to the same CDR3. This chain joins TRBV2 and TRBJ1-4, with D possibly being TRBD1 (6 bases). The CDR3 covers 14 residues. V lost 6 bases and J 0 bases, leaving 8 bases between the germline ends. Germline V CDR1 and CDR2: SNHLY, FYNNEI. CDR3 amino acids: CASRRTATNEKLFF. The CDR3 DNA reads TGTGCCAGCAGGAGGACAGCAACTAATGAAAAACTGTTTTTT. The whole variable domain, remainder taken from reference TRBV2 and TRBJ1-4, is EPEVTQTPSHQVTQMGQEVILRCVPISNHLYFYWYRQILGQKVEFLVSFYNNEISEKSEIFDDQFSVERPDGSNFTLKIRSTKLEDSAMYFCASRRTATNEKLFFGSGTQLSVL.

CDR3 bases: TGTGCCAGCAGCCAAGCCGGGAGTCCGGGCACTGAAGCTTTCTTT. Its translation is CASSQAGSPGTEAFF. This chain links TRBV3-1 (or the pseudogene TRBV3-2) with TRBJ1-1; D is unclear. Trimming took 1 base from V and 4 from J, leaving 13 bases between them. This CDR3 has 15 amino acids. The germline CDR1 and CDR2 sequences are LGHDT and YNNKEL (reference sequence).

The genes are TRBV29-1 and TRBJ1-1; 7 bases map to TRBD1. The CDR3 runs 12 residues. After removal of 7 bases from V and 5 bases from J, the junction contained 7 bases not matched to a gene. Germline assignment: CDR1 SQVTM and CDR2 ANQGSEA. CDR3 sequence (DNA): TGCAGCGGACGACAGGGTAGAACTGAAGCTTTCTTT. The encoded protein is CSGRQGRTEAFF.

This chain uses TRBV7-2 with TRBJ2-7; 7 bases line up with TRBD1. Germline CDR1 reads SGHTA; CDR2 reads FQGNSA. The CDR3 runs to 15 residues. The V segment lost 1 base and the J segment 3 bases; nucleotides outside the gene matches: 6. The DNA for the CDR3 is TGTGCCAGCAGCTTAGTAAGCAGGGGGAACTACGAGCAGTACGTC. Translating it yields CASSLVSRGNYEQYV.

Worth noting for this clone: At one boundary the junction diverges from the germline segment, which might be a read error. This chain connects TRBV18 to TRBJ2-2; TRBD1 is a possible D gene (5 bases). Germline CDR1 is KGHSH and CDR2 is LQKENI. This CDR3 has 14 residues. The CDR3 sequence: CASSPRQYTGELFF. The CDR3 region has the DNA TGTGCCAGCTCCCCACGACAGTACACCGGGGAGCTGTTTTTT.

This clone was found a few times. J is TRBJ2-1 and V is TRBV11-3, with TRBD1 matching over 8 bases. CDR1 and CDR2 from the germline V gene are SGHNT and YENEEA. This CDR3 has 15 amino acids. The V segment lost 5 bases and the J segment 8 bases; nucleotides outside the gene matches: 11. The CDR3 region is CASSIRGQGRDEQFF. As DNA, the CDR3 is TGTGCCAGCAGCATCCGAGGACAGGGTCGGGATGAGCAGTTCTTC.

The rearrangement links TRBV10-3 to TRBJ1-5; 10 bases line up with TRBD1. After removal of 4 bases from V and 0 bases from J, the junction contained 3 bases not matched to a gene. This CDR3 contains 16 residues. Germline loops: CDR1 ENHRY, CDR2 SYGVKD. The CDR3 protein is CAISGGTGDSNQPQHF. CDR3 nucleotide sequence: TGTGCCATCAGTGGGGGGACAGGGGATAGCAATCAGCCCCAGCATTTT.

The chain couples TRBV24-1 to TRBJ2-6, with 11 nucleotides matching TRBD1. Germline assignment: CDR1 KGHDR and CDR2 SFDVKD. The CDR3 is made up of 17 amino acids. The V gene end was trimmed by 6 bases and the J gene end by 3 bases; junction bases not matched to a gene: 6. The CDR3 reads CATSRTGGAGGANVLTF. As DNA, the CDR3 is TGTGCCACCAGTAGGACAGGGGGCGCGGGTGGGGCCAACGTCCTGACTTTC.

The rearrangement joins TRBV7-8 to TRBJ2-1, with TRBD1 matching over 7 bases. The V and J ends lost 7 bases and 8 bases, in that order; junction bases with no gene match: 11. From germline, CDR1 is SGHVS and CDR2 FQNEAQ. The length of the CDR3 is 14 residues. CDR3 coding DNA: TGTGCCAGCACCAGGGGGTGGGGTTTCCATGAGCAGTTCTTC. Translation: CASTRGWGFHEQFF.

The chain employs TRBV11-3 and TRBJ2-3; a weak D match, TRBD1 (7 bases). The CDR3 consists of 16 residues. V lost 2 bases, J lost 5 bases, and 17 bases lay in between. From germline, CDR1 is SGHNT and CDR2 YENEEA. CDR3 residues: CASSLSGGIGGDTQYF. CDR3 bases: TGTGCCAGCAGCTTATCAGGGGGGATCGGCGGAGATACGCAGTATTTT.

This chain joins TRBV5-1 and TRBJ2-2; 11 bases line up with TRBD2. CDR3 length equals 15 residues. V lost 7 bases, J lost 0 bases, and 2 bases stayed unmatched. Germline CDR1 reads SGHRS; CDR2 reads YFSETQ. The CDR3 protein is CASETSGTNTGELFF. CDR3 bases: TGCGCCAGCGAGACTAGCGGGACGAACACCGGGGAGCTGTTTTTT.

The chain recombines TRBV19 with TRBJ1-2, with 7 nucleotides matching TRBD1. V gave up 8 bases and J gave up 3 bases; unmatched junction bases: 6. CDR1 and CDR2 from the germline V gene are LNHDA and SQIVND (reference sequence). The CDR3 length is 13 residues. CDR3 nucleotide sequence: TGTGCCAGTGCAGACAGGGCGGACTATGGCTACACCTTC. Translated: CASADRADYGYTF.

The V gene is TRBV19, the J gene TRBJ1-1, with 8 nucleotides matching TRBD1. Germline CDR1 reads LNHDA; CDR2 reads SQIVND (reference sequence). CDR3 size: 14 residues. Trimming at V came to 6 bases and at J to 6 bases, leaving 9 bases not matched to a gene. CDR3: CASSWRQGLSEAFF. In DNA, the CDR3 is TGTGCCAGTAGCTGGAGACAGGGGCTCTCTGAAGCTTTCTTT. Combining the CDR3 with reference TRBV19 and TRBJ1-1 gives the whole variable domain DGGITQSPKYLFRKEGQNVTLSCEQNLNHDAMYWYRQDPGQGLRLIYYSQIVNDFQKGDIAEGYSVSREKKESFPLTVTSAQKNPTAFYLCASSWRQGLSEAFFGQGTRLTVV.

The V call is TRBV19, the J call TRBJ1-2; TRBD1 is a possible D gene (6 bases). The germline CDR1 and CDR2 sequences are LNHDA and SQIVND (reference sequence). Between the trimmed V and J ends, which lost 8 bases and 2 bases, there was a span of 15 bases. This CDR3 has 14 amino acids. The CDR3 is CASRAGQSNYGYTF. In nucleotides, the CDR3 is TGTGCCAGTCGAGCTGGACAGAGCAACTATGGCTACACCTTC.

The chain combines TRBV5-1 with TRBJ2-5, with a possible D match to TRBD2 (7 bases). Germline V gives CDR1 SGHRS, CDR2 YFSETQ. The CDR3 covers 14 residues. The germline V and J ends were trimmed by 4 bases and 4 bases, with 14 bases remaining between them. CDR3 sequence: CASSPHGGPETQYF. In DNA form, the CDR3 reads TGCGCCAGCAGCCCCCACGGGGGGCCAGAGACCCAGTACTTC.

The chain is built from TRBV6-6 and TRBJ1-2; 12 nucleotides match TRBD1. CDR1 and CDR2 from the germline V gene are MNHNY and SVGAGI (reference sequence). The trim removed 2 bases at V and 7 bases at J, leaving 5 bases unmatched. This CDR3 has 15 residues. The CDR3 is CASSYLGGQGAGYTF. The CDR3, as DNA: TGTGCCAGCAGTTACCTTGGGGGACAGGGGGCTGGCTACACCTTC.